This TCR beta chain derives from a study of cytomegalovirus exposure and HLA in healthy donors. For the study at large: Earlier, 117 million unique TCR beta sequences were recovered from some 200 million T cells by an analysis.

Findings and caveats of the study: Other equally common chains were less clonally expanded than HLA-associated TCR beta chains, a later analysis showed.

The primer mix had 60 Vbeta and 13 Jbeta primers. The protocol was immunoSEQ multiplex PCR, while the TCRdb copy is restricted to in-frame clones and leaves out a portion. Of approximately 110,000 clones in the sample, 15% to 19% were seen once. About this clone: Its target is not known.

Deletions cut 1 base from V and 4 bases from J, with 7 bases between. The CDR3 contains 13 residues. Germline CDR1 SGHTA, CDR2 FQGNSA. Sequenced material: PBMCs. The rearrangement joins TRBV7-2 to TRBJ2-5, with a weak D call TRBD1 (6 bases). The clonotype was recovered from a woman aged 18-29 years in good health and CMV-seronegative. The CDR3 reads CASSLVGGETQYF. In nucleotides, the CDR3 is TGTGCCAGCAGCTTAGTAGGGGGAGAGACCCAGTACTTC.